The following is a TCR beta chain sequence with its context. The sample comes from a study of blood T cell repertoires in COVID-19. Clones were read by immunoSEQ multiplex PCR, and TCRdb kept only the in-frame ones, dropping some. The sample yields under 250,000 clones, 83% seen once. Germline V gives CDR1 SGDLS, CDR2 YYNGEE. CDR3 length equals 16 residues. Trimming removed 0 bases from V and 7 bases from J; junction bases left unmatched: 7. The receptor comes from a woman in her forties who had been exposed to COVID-19. What was sequenced was PBMCs or T cells enriched from blood (not recorded which). The chain is built from TRBV9 and TRBJ2-3, with TRBD2 matching 11 bases. Written as DNA, the CDR3 is TGTGCCAGCAGCGTAGGTTTAGCGGGGGGGCCTTATACGCAGTATTTT. It yields the protein CASSVGLAGGPYTQYF.